These 28 T cell receptor beta chains were all obtained from the same sample, sequenced in a study of cytomegalovirus exposure and HLA in healthy donors. Amplification used 60 Vbeta primers and 13 Jbeta primers. The repertoire was sequenced with immunoSEQ multiplex PCR; TCRdb's copy has only in-frame clones and lacks some. The sample lists under 200,000 clones; more than 70% were seen once. Sequencing was performed on PBMCs. These receptors were obtained from a male donor in good health and CMV-seronegative.

This clone has just a few counts. Other DNA sequences in this sample translate to the same CDR3. CDR3 amino acids: CASSLGGYEQYF. CDR3 nucleotides: TGCGCCAGCAGCTTGGGAGGATACGAGCAGTACTTC. V gene TRBV5-1 combines with J gene TRBJ2-5; no firm D call. Gene TRBJ2-7 matches the end of the DNA better, so the J call may be wrong. The CDR3 extends over 12 amino acids. The germline V gene has CDR1 SGHRS and CDR2 YFSETQ.

This clone appeared once. V is TRBV19 and J is TRBJ1-5, with 7 bases that match TRBD1. Germline loops: CDR1 LNHDA, CDR2 SQIVND (reference sequence). This CDR3 has 15 amino acids. V lost 3 bases, J lost 4 bases, and 6 bases stayed unmatched. CDR3 amino acids: CASSISGQLNQPQHF. As DNA, the CDR3 is TGTGCCAGTAGTATTTCGGGACAGCTTAATCAGCCCCAGCATTTT.

This clone turned up a few times. This rearrangement joins TRBV6-5 to TRBJ1-1; D unclear. V was pared by 4 bases and J by 7 bases, with 13 bases between. Looked up from germline, CDR1 is MNHEY and CDR2 is SVGAGI. The CDR3 loop spans 13 amino acids. The CDR3 DNA sequence: TGTGCCAGCAGTTCCCGACACCGTGGTGAAGCTTTCTTT. Translated, it gives CASSSRHRGEAFF.

The chain uses TRBV5-1 and TRBJ1-3; possibly TRBD1 for D (5 bases). V was shortened by 4 bases and J by 8 bases, with 10 bases between the two germline ends. The CDR3 has 12 residues. From germline, CDR1 is SGHRS and CDR2 YFSETQ. The chain's CDR3 is CASSDSLDTIYF. CDR3 DNA sequence: TGCGCCAGCAGCGACAGCTTGGACACCATATATTTT.

The chain has TRBV13 and TRBJ2-7; 9 bases are shared with TRBD1. V lost 5 bases and J lost 6; bases outside the gene matches: 14. The length of the CDR3 is 16 residues. The germline gives CDR1 PRHDT, CDR2 FYEKMQ (reference sequence). The CDR3 nucleotides read TGTGCCAGCAGCCCAGAAGGGGACAGGGCAGGTGGCGAGCAGTACTTC. Amino acids: CASSPEGDRAGGEQYF.

The chain carries TRBV19 and TRBJ1-5; D not certain. The V end lost 1 base, the J end lost 2 bases, and 9 bases lay between the germline ends. Germline V gene data show CDR1 as LNHDA and CDR2 as SQIVND (reference sequence). This CDR3 is 15 amino acids long. DNA of the CDR3: TGTGCCAGTAGTATAGGAGGGCTCCGCAATCAGCCCCAGCATTTT. Translating it yields CASSIGGLRNQPQHF.

CDR3 coding DNA: TGTGCCAGCAGTCGGCCCGGACAGGGATCTGAAGCTTTCTTT. Residues: CASSRPGQGSEAFF. The rearrangement uses TRBV7-9 and TRBJ1-1; 8 nucleotides line up with TRBD1. The V gene end was trimmed by 6 bases and the J gene end by 6 bases; junction bases not matched to a gene: 9. Germline CDR1 is SEHNR and CDR2 is FQNEAQ (reference sequence). The CDR3 length is 14 residues.

This clone showed up just once. The V call is TRBV28, the J call TRBJ2-1, with a tentative D call TRBD2 (5 bases). Deletions cut 3 bases from V and 0 bases from J, with 9 bases between. This CDR3 has 15 residues. Germline V gives CDR1 MDHEN, CDR2 SYDVKM. In DNA, the CDR3 is TGTGCCAGCAGTTTCCGGGGATCCTCCTACAATGAGCAGTTCTTC. This translates into CASSFRGSSYNEQFF.

V gene TRBV6-5 combines with J gene TRBJ2-5, with TRBD2 identical over 7 bases. Germline V gene data show CDR1 as MNHEY and CDR2 as SVGAGI. Trimming took 8 bases from V and 2 from J; bases not matched to a gene: 2. The CDR3 consists of 12 residues. The CDR3 spells CASGRGQETQYF. The CDR3 nucleotides read TGTGCCAGCGGGAGGGGACAAGAGACCCAGTACTTC.

Only a few counts were recorded for this clone. The rearrangement uses TRBV18 and TRBJ1-2, with 10 bases lining up with TRBD1. This CDR3 has 14 residues. The J segment lost 7 bases and the V segment lost 2 bases, leaving 4 bases of the junction unmatched. Germline lookup yields CDR1 KGHSH and CDR2 LQKENI. CDR3 in DNA: TGTGCCAGCTCACCATCGGGGACAGGGGCTGGCTACACCTTC. Translating it yields CASSPSGTGAGYTF. The full variable domain, rest sourced from reference TRBV18 and TRBJ1-2, is NAGVMQNPRHLVRRRGQEARLRCSPMKGHSHVYWYRQLPEEGLKFMVYLQKENIIDESGMPKERFSAEFPKEGPSILRIQQVVRGDSAAYFCASSPSGTGAGYTFGSGTRLTVV.

This rearrangement joins TRBV18 to TRBJ2-1; TRBD2 is a possible D gene (5 bases). Germline V gene data show CDR1 as KGHSH and CDR2 as LQKENI. The CDR3 contains 15 residues. V was trimmed by 5 bases and J by 9 bases, leaving 20 bases between them. The CDR3 region is CASSSTELGYGEQFF. The CDR3 DNA follows: TGTGCCAGCTCATCCACCGAACTAGGGTATGGTGAGCAGTTCTTC.

The chain couples TRBV5-1 to TRBJ2-7; 12 nucleotides line up with TRBD2. The V and J ends lost 0 bases and 6 bases, in that order; junction bases with no gene match: 4. The CDR3 is made up of 15 amino acids. Germline V gene lookup returns CDR1 SGHRS and CDR2 YFSETQ. The CDR3 nucleotides read TGCGCCAGCAGCTTGGCTCTAGCGGGGGGGGGCGAGCAGTACTTC. Residues: CASSLALAGGGEQYF.

The V call is TRBV9, the J call TRBJ2-3, with 7 bases matching TRBD1. The CDR3 consists of 15 residues. CDR1 SGDLS and CDR2 YYNGEE come from the germline V gene. V shed 0 bases, J shed 0 bases, and the junction held 1 base outside the gene matches. The chain's CDR3 is CASSVEGQSTDTQYF. The CDR3 DNA is TGTGCCAGCAGCGTAGAGGGACAGAGCACAGATACGCAGTATTTT.

This chain links TRBV7-9 with TRBJ2-1, with 9 positions matching TRBD1. V shed 4 bases, J shed 5 bases, and the junction held 12 bases outside the gene matches. This CDR3 is built from 17 residues. Germline V lookup: CDR1 SEHNR, CDR2 FQNEAQ (reference sequence). The CDR3 DNA sequence: TGTGCCAGCAGCTCAATTTCCGGGACAGGGAAAAACAATGAGCAGTTCTTC. Its translation: CASSSISGTGKNNEQFF.

The chain is built from TRBV9 and TRBJ2-6, with D tentatively TRBD2 (6 bases). The V end lost 4 bases, the J end lost 0 bases, and 11 bases lay between the germline ends. The CDR3 has 16 residues. Per the germline V gene, CDR1 is SGDLS and CDR2 is YYNGEE. DNA for the CDR3: TGTGCCAGCAGCTCCCCGGGGGTCTCTGGGGCCAACGTCCTGACTTTC. It encodes CASSSPGVSGANVLTF.

The chain recombines TRBV9 with TRBJ2-1; perhaps TRBD1 as D (6 bases). This CDR3 is built from 16 residues. The V and J ends lost 2 bases and 0 bases respectively, with 12 bases between them. CDR1 SGDLS and CDR2 YYNGEE come from the germline V gene. The CDR3 nucleotides read TGTGCCAGCAGCGTGGAGCCAGGGGACTCCTACAATGAGCAGTTCTTC. Amino acids: CASSVEPGDSYNEQFF.

The chain carries TRBV9 and TRBJ2-7; D may be TRBD1 (5 bases). CDR3 length: 14 amino acids. Germline values: CDR1 SGDLS, CDR2 YYNGEE. V was shortened by 5 bases and J by 2 bases, with 14 bases between the two germline ends. This chain's CDR3 is CASSGGQGTYEQYF. The CDR3 DNA sequence: TGTGCCAGCAGTGGTGGGCAGGGCACCTACGAGCAGTACTTC.

The chain recombines TRBV21-1 with TRBJ2-5; TRBD2, the D gene given by the table, was not confirmed from the DNA. TRBV21-1 is given as a pseudogene. The CDR3 runs 14 residues. In DNA, the CDR3 is TGTGCCAGCAGGACTCCTAGCGTCCAAGAGACCCAGTACTTC. Protein: CASRTPSVQETQYF.

This clone was detected once. The chain is built from TRBV7-2 and TRBJ1-2, with TRBD1 identical over 7 bases. The CDR3 is 13 residues long. J gave up 5 bases and V 5 bases, and 5 bases lay outside the gene matches. CDR1 and CDR2 from the germline V gene are SGHTA and FQGNSA. Written as DNA, the CDR3 is TGTGCCAGCAGCCCATCAGGGGGTTATGGCTACACCTTC. It is translated as CASSPSGGYGYTF.

V gene TRBV28 combines with J gene TRBJ2-5, with D unresolved. V lost 2 bases and J 2 bases, leaving 9 bases between the germline ends. Germline V gene data show CDR1 as MDHEN and CDR2 as SYDVKM. The CDR3 sequence is 14 residues long. The chain's CDR3 is CASSLKLQQETQYF. The CDR3 nucleotides read TGTGCCAGCAGTTTAAAGCTACAGCAAGAGACCCAGTACTTC.

The V gene is TRBV11-2, the J gene TRBJ2-7, with 12 bases aligning to TRBD2. The CDR3 spans 15 residues. CDR1 is SGHAT and CDR2 is FQNNGV in the germline V gene. J lost 3 bases, V lost 5 bases, and 5 bases had no gene match. The CDR3 DNA reads TGTGCCAGCAGCCCCGGGACTAGCGGGTTCTACGAGCAGTACTTC. Its translation is CASSPGTSGFYEQYF.

In this sample, this clone turned up a few times. The chain links TRBV9 to TRBJ1-5; 9 positions agree with TRBD1. This CDR3 comprises 14 residues. Losses at the gene ends were 3 bases for V and 9 bases for J; bases not matched to a gene: 7. Germline V CDR1 and CDR2: SGDLS, YYNGEE. As DNA, the CDR3 is TGTGCCAGCAGCGCCGGACAGGGGAGGGGGCCCCAGCATTTT. It yields the protein CASSAGQGRGPQHF. Full variable domain (rest looked up from reference TRBV9 and TRBJ1-5): DSGVTQTPKHLITATGQRVTLRCSPRSGDLSVYWYQQSLDQGLQFLIQYYNGEERAKGNILERFSAQQFPDLHSELNLSSLELGDSALYFCASSAGQGRGPQHFGDGTRLSIL.

This clone has just one count. V is TRBV6-6 and J is TRBJ2-3; 10 bases line up with TRBD2. J lost 2 bases, V lost 6 bases, and 5 bases had no gene match. This CDR3 contains 15 residues. Germline V gene lookup returns CDR1 MNHNY and CDR2 SVGAGI (reference sequence). The CDR3, as DNA: TGTGCCAGCAGAGGACTAGCGGACTTCACAGATACGCAGTATTTT. This gives the protein CASRGLADFTDTQYF.

The chain links TRBV30 to TRBJ1-3; the D gene is possibly TRBD1 (6 bases). The CDR3 totals 11 residues. CDR1 is GTSNPN, CDR2 SVGIG, per germline (reference sequence). CDR3 sequence (DNA): TGTCCAGGGGTAACTGGAAACACCATATATTTT. Translating gives CPGVTGNTIYF.

There are a few counts of this clone. This chain joins TRBV7-9 and TRBJ2-1, with TRBD2 matching 7 bases. Germline trimming cut 4 bases from V and 4 bases from J; bases unmatched to any gene: 10. CDR3 length: 16 residues. CDR1 is SEHNR and CDR2 is FQNEAQ in the germline V gene (reference sequence). The CDR3 DNA sequence: TGTGCCAGCAGCTCCGCGCTAGCGGACAATTACAATGAGCAGTTCTTC. This codes for CASSSALADNYNEQFF.

J is TRBJ2-3 and V is TRBV6-6; 10 nucleotides align to TRBD1. J was trimmed by 4 bases and V by 6 bases; bases with no gene match: 7. Germline CDR1 and CDR2: MNHNY and SVGAGI (reference sequence). This CDR3 region has 15 residues. The CDR3 protein is CASREGQGYSDTQYF. In DNA form, the CDR3 reads TGTGCCAGCAGGGAGGGACAGGGGTATTCAGATACGCAGTATTTT.

V and J are TRBV27 and TRBJ1-2; D is possibly TRBD1 (6 bases). The CDR3 covers 14 residues. Germline CDR1 MNHEY, CDR2 SMNVEV (reference sequence). Trimming cost V 5 bases and J 4 bases, with 14 bases left between them. The CDR3 spells CASSRQGQIYGYTF. The CDR3 DNA reads TGTGCCAGCAGTCGCCAAGGACAGATCTATGGCTACACCTTC.

This chain uses TRBV7-9 with TRBJ2-5; 14 bases are shared with TRBD2. From germline, CDR1 is SEHNR and CDR2 FQNEAQ (reference sequence). The CDR3 totals 15 residues. Losses at the gene ends were 9 bases for V and 2 bases for J; bases not matched to a gene: 5. The CDR3 here is CASIRLAGGQETQYF. DNA of the CDR3: TGTGCCAGTATCAGACTAGCGGGGGGGCAAGAGACCCAGTACTTC.